The 26 T cell receptor beta chains given below trace back to one sample, sequenced in a study of tumor-infiltrating lymphocytes in primary liver carcinoma. The template, roughly 0.45 ug total RNA, yielded TCR beta cDNA made with a constant-region primer. TCR beta libraries came from three nested multiplex PCR rounds using slightly modified ARM-PCR. TRBV1-TRBV30 forward and Cbeta reverse primers drove the first two roughly 10-cycle rounds. TCRdb used MiXCR to reprocess the multiplex PCR reads, holding one entry per CDR3 protein. The sample consists of 310,000 or so distinct CDR3 sequences, about 61% of them appearing once. Researchers drew blood RNA from unsorted whole blood and extracted germline DNA as well. Sequencing input: peripheral blood. The origin of the receptors is a man aged 40-55 years with primary liver carcinoma and hepatitis B virus infection.

The chain uses TRBV10-3 and TRBJ1-4, with TRBD1 matching 8 bases. This CDR3 is built from 13 residues. Unmatched junction bases numbered 9, after V lost 8 bases and J lost 10 bases. Germline assignment: CDR1 ENHRY and CDR2 SYGVKD. The CDR3 bases are TGTGCCATCGCGGACAGGGAGGGGGGAAAACTGTTTTTT. This gives the protein CAIADREGGKLFF.

About this clonotype itself: A much larger clone lies a single base off, so this may be a read error. Without the conserved terminal phenylalanine or tryptophan, this CDR3 likely stems from a read error. The chain couples TRBV12-3 or TRBV12-4 to TRBJ2-3; D uncertain. V lost 6 bases to trimming and J lost 6 bases, with 10 bases between them. The CDR3 has 12 residues. CDR3 nucleotide sequence: TGTGCCAGCAGCGCTGTAGGGGATACGCAGTATTCT. Its translation: CASSAVGDTQYS.

Comments on this clonotype: This clone may be a read error of a much larger clone one base away. The chain carries TRBV5-5 and TRBJ2-2, with no clear D. This CDR3 contains 14 residues. The germline CDR1 and CDR2 sequences are SGHKS and YYEKEE (reference sequence). With 1 base removed from V and 6 bases from J, the gap between germline ends came to 10 bases. CDR3 loop: CASSLMSGAGELFF. The CDR3 bases are TGTGCCAGCAGCTTGATGTCGGGCGCCGGGGAGCTGTTTTTT.

The chain couples TRBV20-1 to TRBJ2-7; D remains ambiguous. This CDR3 is 12 amino acids long. The germline CDR1 and CDR2 sequences are DFQATT and SNEGSKA (reference sequence). V was pared by 6 bases and J by 4 bases, with 13 bases between. For the CDR3, the DNA is TGCAGTGCCCTAGAGGTAAATTACGAGCAGTACTTC. Translated: CSALEVNYEQYF.

Notes on this clonotype: This sequence may be a read error, since a much larger clone differs from it by one base. The rearrangement links TRBV11-2 to TRBJ2-1, with 9 positions matching TRBD2. The V gene's germline CDR1 is SGHAT and CDR2 FQNNGV. The CDR3 has 15 amino acids. The chain's CDR3 is CASSSGTSSYNEQLF. The CDR3 DNA reads as TGTGCCAGCAGCTCCGGGACTAGCTCCTACAATGAGCAGTTATTC.

This clonotype occurred once. Germline is not matched at one junction end, which may reflect a read error. V and J are TRBV29-1 and TRBJ2-5; 14 bases line up with TRBD2. CDR3 size: 18 residues. Germline V gene sequence: CDR1 SQVTM, CDR2 ANQGSEA. The CDR3 nucleotides are TGCAACGTTACCCCTGGGACTAGCGGGAGAACGTGGGGTGAGACCAAGTACTTC. Protein sequence: CNVTPGTSGRTWGETKYF.

V gene TRBV11-2 combines with J gene TRBJ2-1, with 8 bases identical to TRBD2. Germline trimming cut 5 bases from V and 6 bases from J; bases unmatched to any gene: 9. This CDR3 spans 15 amino acids. The germline gives CDR1 SGHAT, CDR2 FQNNGV. CDR3 protein: CASSQTSVSVNEQFF. The CDR3 coding sequence is TGTGCCAGCAGCCAGACTAGCGTGAGCGTCAATGAGCAGTTCTTC.

As to this clonotype: A single base separates this from a much larger clone, so it may be a read error. V usage is TRBV10-3 and J usage is TRBJ2-3; maybe TRBD1 (5 bases). CDR1 and CDR2 from the germline V gene are ENHRY and SYGVKD. The CDR3 runs to 12 residues. The CDR3: CATGDSTDTRYF. Written as DNA, the CDR3 is TGTGCCACCGGTGACAGCACAGATACGCGGTATTTT.

On this clonotype itself: One base away lies a much larger clone, so this may be a sequencing read error. The chain carries TRBV6-5 and TRBJ2-7; 7 bases align to TRBD1. Trimming cost V 6 bases and J 3 bases; bases outside gene matches: 17. The CDR3 totals 17 residues. Germline CDR1 is MNHEY and CDR2 is SVGAGI. CDR3 loop: CASSTLRGPSRIYEQYF. CDR3 sequence (DNA): TGTGCCAGCAGCACACTAAGGGGGCCGAGCAGGATCTACGAGCAGTACTTC.

This clonotype occurred once. A read error is possible here, since a much larger clone lies one base away. This chain connects TRBV12-3 or TRBV12-4 to TRBJ1-1; TRBD1 is a possible D gene (5 bases). CDR3 length: 14 amino acids. The CDR3 is CASCLGGMNTEAFF. As DNA, the CDR3 is TGTGCCAGCTGTTTGGGGGGAATGAACACTGAAGCTTTCTTT.

To note about this clonotype: A much larger clone is a single base away; this may be a read error. This rearrangement joins TRBV12-3 or TRBV12-4 to TRBJ1-1, with a tentative D call TRBD1 (6 bases). This CDR3 has 15 amino acids. The CDR3: CAGSLAGVGNTEAFF. CDR3 nucleotides: TGTGCCGGCAGTTTAGCAGGGGTTGGGAACACTGAAGCTTTCTTT.

This clonotype occurred many times. The genes are TRBV12-3 or TRBV12-4 and TRBJ2-7; 9 bases are a match to TRBD1. There are 14 residues in the CDR3. V shed 6 bases and J 2 bases; nucleotides not matched to a gene: 5. The DNA for the CDR3 is TGTGCCAGCAGCTCGAGACAGGGGGCCTACGAGCAGTACTTC. Its translation is CASSSRQGAYEQYF.

With respect to this clonotype: The junction differs from germline at one of its ends, possibly a read error. The chain uses TRBV6-1 and TRBJ2-7; no clear D. This CDR3 spans 15 amino acids. The germline CDR1 and CDR2 sequences are MNHNS and SASEGT. The chain's CDR3 is CASGEIGSGPYEQYF. CDR3 bases: TGTGCCAGCGGTGAAATCGGCAGTGGTCCCTACGAGCAGTACTTC.

The chain has TRBV1 and TRBJ2-4. TRBV1 represents a pseudogene. The CDR3 sequence is 15 residues long. The CDR3 region has the DNA TGCACCAGCAGCCAAGAGTTCCGGCTTTTTAGCATTCAGTACTTC. Its protein product is CTSSQEFRLFSIQYF.

There are a few counts of this clonotype. The chain uses TRBV28 and TRBJ2-7; TRBD2 is a possible D gene (5 bases). The germline V gene encodes CDR1 MDHEN and CDR2 SYDVKM. V was clipped by 4 bases and J by 0 bases, with 10 bases between them. This CDR3 region has 14 residues. The CDR3 nucleotides read TGTGCCAGCAGTTCCCCGGGGAGCTCCTACGAGCAGTACTTC. It encodes CASSSPGSSYEQYF.

This clonotype showed up just once. A much larger clone differs from this one at a single base, so this may be a read error. The chain couples TRBV29-1 to TRBJ2-3; TRBD1 aligns across 9 bases. Germline V CDR1 and CDR2: SQVTM, ANQGSEA. The ends lost 6 bases at V and 4 bases at J; junction bases unmatched: 5. This CDR3 comprises 13 residues. The CDR3: CSVRDRVSDTQYF. The CDR3 DNA sequence: TGCAGCGTGAGGGACAGGGTCTCAGATACGCAGTATTTT.

As to this clonotype: Likely a read error: the CDR3 ends without its conserved phenylalanine or tryptophan. The chain is built from TRBV11-2 and TRBJ2-1, with 13 positions matching TRBD2. CDR1 SGHAT and CDR2 FQNNGV come from the germline V gene. The CDR3 is 14 amino acids. The CDR3 protein is CTSTRTSGSNEQFL. For the CDR3, the DNA is TGTACCAGCACACGGACTAGCGGGAGTAATGAGCAGTTCTTA.

In its sample, this clonotype was seen many times. The chain has TRBV4-1 and TRBJ2-3; TRBD2 aligns across 12 bases. V trimming: 2 bases; J trimming: 8 bases; junction bases outside the gene matches: 8. Germline-derived CDR1 and CDR2 are MGHRA and YSYEKL. This CDR3 has 16 residues. The CDR3 loop reads CASSQILAGGIGTQYF. The CDR3 DNA is TGCGCCAGCAGCCAAATACTAGCGGGAGGCATAGGTACGCAGTATTTT.

On this clonotype: Compared with germline, one end of the junction differs, possibly owing to a read error. The gene calls are TRBV6-1 and TRBJ2-2; the match to TRBD2 covers 8 bases. The CDR3 runs to 14 residues. Germline lookup yields CDR1 MNHNS and CDR2 SASEGT. DNA of the CDR3: TGTGCCAGGGAAGCGGGGGTGAACACCGGGGAGCAGTTTTTT. Amino acid sequence: CAREAGVNTGEQFF.

A note on this clonotype: One end of the junction fails to match germline, which may point to a read error. The rearrangement joins TRBV11-2 to TRBJ2-1; D unclear. The CDR3 length is 14 residues. Germline CDR1 and CDR2: SGHAT and FQNNGV. The CDR3 loop reads CTSSLGSSYNEQFF. CDR3 sequence (DNA): TGTACCAGCAGCTTAGGAAGCTCCTACAATGAGCAGTTTTTC.

Concerning this clonotype: The final CDR3 position lacks the conserved phenylalanine or tryptophan, pointing to a likely read error. The chain carries TRBV5-5 and TRBJ1-5; a possible D gene is TRBD1 (6 bases). The CDR3 has 14 amino acids. V was cut by 7 bases and J by 6 bases, with 17 bases left in between. Germline V CDR1 and CDR2: SGHKS, YYEKEE (reference sequence). CDR3 in amino acids: CASHRGALPQPQHC. CDR3 nucleotide sequence: TGTGCCAGCCACCGGGGGGCCCTACCTCAGCCCCAGCATTGT.

This clonotype has only one observation. The V and J genes are TRBV6-5 and TRBJ1-4; D unclear. This CDR3 is built from 14 residues. The V gene lost 4 bases and the J gene lost 1 base, with 7 bases spanning the gap. CDR1 is MNHEY and CDR2 is SVGAGI in the germline V gene. The CDR3 DNA reads TGTGCCAGCAGTTTAGACGTAACTAATGAAAAACTGTTTTTT. Amino acid sequence: CASSLDVTNEKLFF.

This clonotype has at least ten counts. This chain uses TRBV4-3 with TRBJ2-1, with 10 bases matching TRBD2. From germline, CDR1 is LGHNA and CDR2 YSLEER. The length of the CDR3 is 18 residues. V lost 0 bases to trimming and J lost 7 bases; unmatched junction nucleotides: 12. In DNA form, the CDR3 reads TGCGCCAGCAGCCAAGAGAATCCCAGGACTAGCGGCGGGAATGAGCAGTTCTTC. This codes for CASSQENPRTSGGNEQFF.

As regards this clonotype: This may arise from a read error, as a much more abundant clone is one base away. The V call is TRBV10-3, the J call TRBJ2-1, with 11 bases that match TRBD2. CDR3 length: 14 amino acids. Per germline, CDR1 ENHRY and CDR2 SYGVKD. The CDR3 nucleotides read TGTGTCATCAGTGAGACTAGCGGGAACAATGAGCAGTTCTTC. Translated: CVISETSGNNEQFF.

To note about this clonotype: Given a much more abundant clone one base away, this may be a read error. This rearrangement joins TRBV6-1 to TRBJ2-1; TRBD1 matches 7 bases. Unmatched junction bases numbered 10, after V lost 2 bases and J lost 9 bases. The CDR3 runs to 15 residues. Germline V CDR1 and CDR2: MNHNS, SASEGT. The CDR3 sequence: CASSEIGRSGGEQFF. The CDR3 DNA follows: TGTGCCAGCAGTGAAATCGGCCGGTCAGGGGGTGAGCAGTTCTTC.

Concerning this clonotype itself: One end of the junction fails to match germline, which may point to a read error. V usage is TRBV20-1 and J usage is TRBJ2-4; a possible D gene is TRBD1 (6 bases). Germline CDR1 reads DFQATT; CDR2 reads SNEGSKA (reference sequence). The CDR3 extends over 14 amino acids. CDR3 sequence reads: CGAQKQGLTNIQYF. The CDR3 DNA reads TGCGGTGCACAAAAACAGGGCTTGACAAACATTCAGTACTTC.